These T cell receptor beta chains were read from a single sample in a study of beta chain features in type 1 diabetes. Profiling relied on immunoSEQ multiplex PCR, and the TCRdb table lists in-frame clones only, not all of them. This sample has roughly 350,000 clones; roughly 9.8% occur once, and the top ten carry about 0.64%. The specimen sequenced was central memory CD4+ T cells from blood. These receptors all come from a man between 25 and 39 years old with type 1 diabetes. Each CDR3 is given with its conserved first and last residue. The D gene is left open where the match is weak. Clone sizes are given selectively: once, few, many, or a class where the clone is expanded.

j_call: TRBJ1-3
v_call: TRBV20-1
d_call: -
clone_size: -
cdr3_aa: CSTARGNTIYF
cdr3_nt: TGCAGTACAGCCAGAGGAAACACCATATATTTT

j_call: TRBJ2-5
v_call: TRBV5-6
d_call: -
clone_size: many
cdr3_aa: CASSPSRGGETQYF
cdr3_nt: TGTGCCAGCAGTCCCAGCAGGGGGGGAGAGACCCAGTACTTC

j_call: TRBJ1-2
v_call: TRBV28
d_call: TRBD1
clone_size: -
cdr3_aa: CASMGQGVLLYTF
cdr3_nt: TGTGCCAGCATGGGACAGGGTGTTTTACTTTACACCTTC

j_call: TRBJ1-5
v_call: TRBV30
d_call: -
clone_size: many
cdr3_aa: CAWSPESNQPQHF
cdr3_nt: TGTGCCTGGAGTCCAGAAAGCAATCAGCCCCAGCATTTT

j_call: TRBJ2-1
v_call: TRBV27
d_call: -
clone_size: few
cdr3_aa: CATNPTTNRNEQFF
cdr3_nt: TGTGCCACCAACCCGACGACTAACCGCAATGAGCAGTTCTTC

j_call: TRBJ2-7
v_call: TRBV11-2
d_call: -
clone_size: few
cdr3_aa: CASSFRQYEQYF
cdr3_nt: TGTGCCAGCAGCTTCCGACAGTACGAGCAGTACTTC

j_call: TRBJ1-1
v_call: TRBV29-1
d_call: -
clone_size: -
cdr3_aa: CSVVSGSTNTEAFF
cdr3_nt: TGCAGCGTTGTATCAGGGTCCACGAACACTGAAGCTTTCTTT

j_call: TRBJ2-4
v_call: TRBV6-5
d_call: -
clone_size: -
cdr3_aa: CASSYSAGTLRHIQYF
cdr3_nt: TGTGCCAGCAGTTACTCCGCAGGTACCCTCCGACACATTCAGTACTTC

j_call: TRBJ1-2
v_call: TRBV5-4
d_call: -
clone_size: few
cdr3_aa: CASSLGEGGYGYTF
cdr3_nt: TGTGCCAGCAGCCTCGGGGAGGGAGGCTATGGCTACACCTTC

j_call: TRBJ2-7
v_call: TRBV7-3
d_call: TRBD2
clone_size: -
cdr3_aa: CASSRGGAGVYEQYF
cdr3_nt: TGTGCCAGCAGCCGCGGGGGGGCCGGTGTCTACGAGCAGTACTTC